The following is a T cell receptor beta chain sequence with its context. These data belong to a study of blood T cell repertoires in COVID-19. For the study at large: Researchers got acute and convalescent COVID-19 samples from the United States, Italy and Spain. Nucleic acid was either cDNA or gDNA, and it came from T cells, B-cell-depleted T cells, or PBMCs.

In the original processing: Scientists estimated how many nucleated cells there were by amplifying reference gene primers. Clones were read by immunoSEQ multiplex PCR, and TCRdb kept only the in-frame ones, dropping some. The V and J calls and clone size are taken from that table; D and trimming were inferred from the DNA. The profile shows 450,000 or so clones, about 90% of them singletons. Germline V gives CDR1 MNHEY, CDR2 SVGAGI. Trimming removed 7 bases from V and 6 bases from J, with 13 bases in between. The CDR3 consists of 13 residues. Patients in Seattle were enrolled during active infection, then followed longitudinally.

The sequenced sample was peripheral blood. The chain employs TRBV6-5 and TRBJ2-4, with D perhaps matching TRBD1 (5 bases). The sequence came from a man in his late teens or twenties with COVID-19, enrolled during active disease. CDR3 bases: TGTGCCAGCAACCGTGGGGCCGGAAACATTCAGTACTTC. The encoded protein is CASNRGAGNIQYF.